This T cell receptor beta chain was sequenced in a study of tissue T cells after allogeneic stem cell transplantation. General observations from the study: Sampling depth was limited, and the cohort was small and clinically varied. Shared clones across patients were few; motif clustering revealed tissue-specific shared signatures.

Time point indicated: mouse harvest day 14 after allogeneic transplant. The graft held 10^6 splenic CD5+ T cells and 10^7 T-cell-depleted bone marrow cells. Sequencing used immunoSEQ multiplex PCR; TCRdb keeps in-frame clones, though not all of them. The sample has roughly 2,000 clones; about 49% are singletons. Turning to this clone: Its antigen is not known. Genes and germline are mouse.

This clonotype was obtained from a female BALB/c mouse given C57BL/6 T cells with graft-versus-host disease after an allogeneic hematopoietic cell transplant. Sequencing was performed on blood.

The CDR3 region is CASSPTPSNTEVFF. CDR3 bases read: TGTGCCAGCTCTCCGACCCCCTCAAACACAGAAGTCTTC. The chain uses TRBV12-1 and TRBJ1-1, with unresolved D. The read is 1 residue too short to cover the CDR3 end, so that end is filled in from the germline J gene. Trimming cost V 2 bases and J 0 bases, with 9 bases left between them. Germline CDR1 and CDR2: SGHSN and HYEKVE. This CDR3 is built from 14 residues.